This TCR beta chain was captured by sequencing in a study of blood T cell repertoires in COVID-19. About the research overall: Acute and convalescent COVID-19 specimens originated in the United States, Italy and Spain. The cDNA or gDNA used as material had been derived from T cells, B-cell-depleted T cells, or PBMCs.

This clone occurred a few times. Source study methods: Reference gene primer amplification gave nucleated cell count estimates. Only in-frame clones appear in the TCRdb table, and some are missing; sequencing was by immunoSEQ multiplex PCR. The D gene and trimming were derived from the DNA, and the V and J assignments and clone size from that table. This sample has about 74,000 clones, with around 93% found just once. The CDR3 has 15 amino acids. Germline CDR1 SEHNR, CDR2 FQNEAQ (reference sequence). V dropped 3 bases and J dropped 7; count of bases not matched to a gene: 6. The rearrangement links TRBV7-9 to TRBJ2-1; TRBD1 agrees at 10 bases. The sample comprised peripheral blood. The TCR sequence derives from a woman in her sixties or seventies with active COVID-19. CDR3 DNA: TGTGCCAGCAGCTTTGGACAGGGGGAGGGGAATGAGCAGTTCTTC. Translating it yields CASSFGQGEGNEQFF.